The clone carrying this T cell receptor (beta chain) was recorded once. These data are taken from a study of PD-L1 blockade in urothelial cancer. Study overall: At 3 weeks after treatment start (second dose) and again at 6 weeks, blood was analyzed.

Only in-frame clones appear in the TCRdb table, and some are missing; sequencing was by immunoSEQ multiplex PCR. This table has around 40,000 clones, roughly 89% appearing once. The source material was PBMCs, sampled around atezolizumab (anti-PD-L1) treatment. The TCR was taken from a man in his 60s with urothelial cancer.

CDR3 loop: CASRAGMNTEAFF. The CDR3 DNA sequence: TGTGCCAGTAGAGCAGGGATGAACACTGAAGCTTTCTTT. This chain connects TRBV19 to TRBJ1-1, with D perhaps matching TRBD1 (5 bases). The V gene's germline CDR1 is LNHDA and CDR2 SQIVND (reference sequence). CDR3 size: 13 residues. Deletions cut 6 bases from V and 0 bases from J, with 8 bases between. The full variable domain, its missing parts supplied by reference TRBV19 and TRBJ1-1, is DGGITQSPKYLFRKEGQNVTLSCEQNLNHDAMYWYRQDPGQGLRLIYYSQIVNDFQKGDIAEGYSVSREKKESFPLTVTSAQKNPTAFYLCASRAGMNTEAFFGQGTRLTVV.